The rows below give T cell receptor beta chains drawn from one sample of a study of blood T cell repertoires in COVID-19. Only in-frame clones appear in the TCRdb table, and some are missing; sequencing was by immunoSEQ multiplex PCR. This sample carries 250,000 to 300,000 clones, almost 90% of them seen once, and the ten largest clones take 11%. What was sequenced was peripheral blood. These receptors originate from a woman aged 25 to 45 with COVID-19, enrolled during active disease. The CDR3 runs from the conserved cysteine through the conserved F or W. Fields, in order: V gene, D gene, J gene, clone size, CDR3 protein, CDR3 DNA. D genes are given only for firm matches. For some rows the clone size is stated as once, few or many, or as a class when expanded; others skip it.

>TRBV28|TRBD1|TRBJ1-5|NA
CASRSRGDSNQPQHF
TGTGCCAGCAGGTCCAGGGGGGACAGCAATCAGCCCCAGCATTTT
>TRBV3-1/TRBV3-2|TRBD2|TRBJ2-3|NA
CASSQETGLAGGADTQYF
TGTGCCAGCAGCCAAGAGACCGGCCTAGCGGGAGGGGCAGATACGCAGTATTTT
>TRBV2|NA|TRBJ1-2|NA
CASSLDSNYGYTF
TGTGCCAGCAGCCTCGACTCGAACTATGGCTACACCTTC
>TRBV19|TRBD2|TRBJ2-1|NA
CATDPGLAGGSDEQFF
TGTGCCACCGACCCGGGACTAGCGGGAGGGTCTGATGAGCAGTTCTTC
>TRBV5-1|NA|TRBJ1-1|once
CASSPGLNTEAFF
TGCGCCAGCAGCCCGGGACTTAACACTGAAGCTTTCTTT
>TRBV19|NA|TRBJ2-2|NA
CASSMIRWEGELFF
TGTGCCAGTAGTATGATCCGATGGGAGGGGGAGCTGTTTTTT
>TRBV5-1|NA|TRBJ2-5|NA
CASSELGRGTGETQYF
TGCGCCAGCAGCGAACTCGGACGGGGGACGGGGGAGACCCAGTACTTC
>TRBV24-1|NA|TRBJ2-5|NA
CATSDVTGQETQYF
TGTGCCACCAGTGATGTGACAGGCCAAGAGACCCAGTACTTC
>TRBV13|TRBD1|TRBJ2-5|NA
CASSQTGVETQYF
TGTGCCAGCAGCCAGACAGGGGTGGAGACCCAGTACTTC
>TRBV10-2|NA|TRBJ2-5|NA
CASSESNREETQYF
TGCGCCAGCAGTGAGTCGAACAGGGAAGAGACCCAGTACTTC
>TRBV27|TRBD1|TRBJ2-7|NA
CASSSLGTGLYYEQYF
TGTGCCAGCAGTAGCCTCGGGACAGGCCTATACTACGAGCAGTACTTC
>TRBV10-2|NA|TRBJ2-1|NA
CASSESGVNEQFF
TGCGCCAGCAGTGAGTCCGGGGTCAATGAGCAGTTCTTC
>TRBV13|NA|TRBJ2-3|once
CASSFNQGFTDTQYF
TGTGCCAGCAGCTTCAATCAGGGGTTTACAGATACGCAGTATTTT
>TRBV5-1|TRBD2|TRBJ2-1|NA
CASSPGTSGRDEQFF
TGCGCCAGCAGCCCCGGGACTAGCGGGAGGGATGAGCAGTTCTTC
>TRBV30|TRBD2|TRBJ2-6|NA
CAWSVQVGRGSGANVLTF
TGTGCCTGGAGTGTACAGGTCGGGAGGGGGTCTGGGGCCAACGTCCTGACTTTC
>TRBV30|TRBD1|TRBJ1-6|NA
CASKHQGADYWRSPLHF
TGTGCCTCGAAGCACCAGGGGGCGGATTATTGGCGTTCACCCCTCCACTTT
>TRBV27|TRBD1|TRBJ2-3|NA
CASSLRVSGTGGSASQYF
TGTGCCAGCAGTTTGAGAGTTAGTGGGACAGGGGGCTCCGCCTCGCAGTATTTT
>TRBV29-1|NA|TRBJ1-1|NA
CSVGGSNTEAFF
TGCAGCGTTGGCGGCTCAAACACTGAAGCTTTCTTT
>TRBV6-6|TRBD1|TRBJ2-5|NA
CASSRQETGEEEETQYF
TGTGCCAGCAGTCGACAAGAGACAGGGGAGGAGGAAGAGACCCAGTACTTC
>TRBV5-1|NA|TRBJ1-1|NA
CASSLTENTEAFF
TGCGCCAGCAGCTTGACAGAGAACACTGAAGCTTTCTTT
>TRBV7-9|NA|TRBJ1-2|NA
CASSLVTAYGYTF
TGTGCCAGCAGCTTAGTGACAGCCTATGGCTACACCTTC
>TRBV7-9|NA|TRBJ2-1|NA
CASSLEADSYNEQFF
TGTGCCAGCAGCTTAGAAGCGGACTCCTACAATGAGCAGTTCTTC
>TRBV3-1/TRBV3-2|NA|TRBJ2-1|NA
CASSQDVPASDEQFF
TGTGCCAGCAGCCAAGACGTTCCAGCTAGTGATGAGCAGTTCTTC
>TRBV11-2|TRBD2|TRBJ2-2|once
CASRQTSGKTGELFF
TGTGCCAGCAGACAAACTAGCGGGAAGACCGGGGAGCTGTTTTTT
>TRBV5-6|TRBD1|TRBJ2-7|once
CASSPTGTAFYEQYF
TGTGCCAGCAGCCCGACCGGGACAGCTTTTTACGAGCAGTACTTC
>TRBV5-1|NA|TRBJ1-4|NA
CASSFGGEIEKLFF
TGCGCCAGCAGTTTCGGCGGGGAGATTGAAAAACTGTTTTTT
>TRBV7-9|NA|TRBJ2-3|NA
CASSWTVGGPTDTQYF
TGTGCCAGCAGCTGGACAGTGGGGGGGCCCACAGATACGCAGTATTTT
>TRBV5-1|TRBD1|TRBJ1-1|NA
CASSLRTGNTEAFF
TGCGCCAGCAGCTTGAGGACAGGGAACACTGAAGCTTTCTTT
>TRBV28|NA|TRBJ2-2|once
CATPSGSTGELFF
TGTGCCACCCCGTCAGGAAGCACCGGGGAGCTGTTTTTT
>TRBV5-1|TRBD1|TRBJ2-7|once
CASSLAGQGNHEQYF
TGCGCCAGCAGCTTGGCGGGACAGGGAAACCACGAGCAGTACTTC
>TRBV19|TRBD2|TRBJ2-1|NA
CASSIAASGYNEQFF
TGTGCCAGTAGTATAGCGGCTAGCGGCTACAATGAGCAGTTCTTC
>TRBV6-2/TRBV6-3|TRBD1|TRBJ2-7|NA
CASSSRPRQGVGDEQYF
TGTGCCAGCAGCTCACGGCCCCGACAGGGAGTCGGGGACGAGCAGTACTTC
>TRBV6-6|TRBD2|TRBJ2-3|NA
CASRIGTSRADTQYF
TGTGCCAGCAGGATAGGGACTAGCCGGGCAGATACGCAGTATTTT
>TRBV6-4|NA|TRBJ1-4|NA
CASSDSRGPPGHETPNEKLFF
TGTGCCAGCAGTGACTCGAGAGGGCCACCGGGACACGAAACCCCTAATGAAAAACTGTTTTTT
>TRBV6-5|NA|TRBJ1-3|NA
CASSSTSISGNTIYF
TGTGCCAGCAGTTCGACATCTATCTCTGGAAACACCATATATTTT
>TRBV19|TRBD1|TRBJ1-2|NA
CASSIVTGVTYYGYTF
TGTGCCAGTAGTATCGTGACAGGGGTGACCTACTATGGCTACACCTTC
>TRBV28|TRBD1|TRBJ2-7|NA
CASSPVRDSRSYEQYF
TGTGCCAGCAGCCCCGTTCGGGACAGTCGCTCCTACGAGCAGTACTTC
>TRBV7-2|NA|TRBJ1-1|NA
CASSLVSGTEAFF
TGTGCCAGCAGCTTAGTATCGGGCACTGAAGCTTTCTTT
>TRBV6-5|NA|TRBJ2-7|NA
CASRKDRAKLEQYF
TGTGCCAGCAGAAAAGACAGAGCAAAACTGGAGCAGTACTTC
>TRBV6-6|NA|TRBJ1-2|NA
CASSYWTEGGYGYTF
TGTGCCAGCAGTTACTGGACAGAAGGGGGATATGGCTACACCTTC
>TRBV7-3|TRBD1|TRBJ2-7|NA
CASSQNPGTAYEQYF
TGTGCCAGCAGCCAAAATCCCGGGACAGCCTACGAGCAGTACTTC
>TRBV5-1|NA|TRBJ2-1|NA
CASSGKGLGNEQFF
TGCGCCAGCAGCGGAAAGGGACTCGGCAATGAGCAGTTCTTC
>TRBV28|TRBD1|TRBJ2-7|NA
CASSPEGGGRSSYEQYF
TGTGCCAGCAGCCCAGAAGGGGGCGGACGAAGCTCCTACGAGCAGTACTTC
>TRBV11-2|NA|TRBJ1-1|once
CASSLVRGVNTEAFF
TGTGCCAGCAGCTTAGTCAGGGGAGTGAACACTGAAGCTTTCTTT